A single sample is the source of the 10 T cell receptor beta chains below, sequenced in a study of blood T cells in healthy people across ages. Then a second PCR, running roughly 7 to 11 cycles, was carried out with a sample-barcoded 5' primer and a J-beta primer mix. From the 5' RACE reads, TCRdb called clonotypes with MiXCR, one entry per CDR3 protein. The sample has under 1,000,000 distinct CDR3 sequences; around 50% are singletons. The sample was blood. Receptors originate from an elderly man in good health.

V usage is TRBV5-5 and J usage is TRBJ1-1; D is possibly TRBD1 (6 bases). Germline V lookup: CDR1 SGHKS, CDR2 YYEKEE (reference sequence). This CDR3 has 15 residues. V lost 3 bases to trimming and J lost 4 bases, with 16 bases between them. CDR3 DNA: TGTGCCAGCAGCTGGAAGGGGGGCGCGGGCACTGAAGCTTTCTTT. Encoded protein: CASSWKGGAGTEAFF.

The chain combines TRBV5-4 with TRBJ2-3, with 7 bases identical to TRBD2. J gave up 6 bases and V 4 bases, and 8 bases lay outside the gene matches. The CDR3 contains 14 residues. CDR1 and CDR2 from the germline V gene are SGHNT and YYREEE (reference sequence). The CDR3 DNA sequence: TGTGCCAGCAGCCCGGACGGGGGGAGGGATACGCAGTATTTT. It codes for CASSPDGGRDTQYF.

The chain carries TRBV9 and TRBJ2-7; D possibly corresponds to TRBD1 (6 bases). The V end was cut by 0 bases, the J end by 2 bases, with 9 bases between. Germline V CDR1 and CDR2: SGDLS, YYNGEE. The CDR3 runs to 14 residues. The CDR3 coding sequence is TGTGCCAGCAGCGTAGGGACAGCCGCCTACGAGCAGTACTTC. Encoded protein: CASSVGTAAYEQYF.

This clonotype was picked up a small number of times. The chain links TRBV5-1 to TRBJ2-7; D is tentatively TRBD1 or TRBD2 (5 bases each). The V and J ends lost 3 bases and 5 bases respectively, with 27 bases between them. The germline gives CDR1 SGHRS, CDR2 YFSETQ. This CDR3 is built from 18 residues. CDR3 residues: CASSSGLRGEGNVNEQYF. In nucleotides, the CDR3 is TGCGCCAGCAGCTCCGGGCTCCGGGGCGAGGGGAATGTTAACGAGCAGTACTTC.

This clonotype was recorded at least ten times. This chain links TRBV20-1 with TRBJ2-6; no reliable D call. This CDR3 region has 13 residues. V was trimmed by 3 bases and J by 0 bases, leaving 3 bases between them. CDR1 is DFQATT, CDR2 SNEGSKA, per germline (reference sequence). This CDR3 is CSASSSGANVLTF. The DNA of the CDR3 is TGCAGTGCTAGCTCCTCTGGGGCCAACGTCCTGACTTTC.

This clonotype came up many times. The rearrangement links TRBV30 to TRBJ1-1; 8 bases line up with TRBD1. The germline V gene encodes CDR1 GTSNPN and CDR2 SVGIG (reference sequence). With V trimmed by 1 base and J by 6 bases, 10 bases remained unmatched. The CDR3 has 15 amino acids. The CDR3 bases are TGTGCCTGGAGTGCCTGGGGGGGACAGGACGCTGAAGCTTTCTTT. Protein sequence: CAWSAWGGQDAEAFF. Full variable domain (remainder filled in from reference TRBV30 and TRBJ1-1): SQTIHQWPATLVQPVGSPLSLECTVEGTSNPNLYWYRQAAGRGLQLLFYSVGIGQISSEVPQNLSASRPQDRQFILSSKKLLLSDSGFYLCAWSAWGGQDAEAFFGQGTRLTVV.

The CDR3 here is CASGWGTSTDTQYF. CDR3 in DNA: TGTGCCTCCGGATGGGGTACTAGCACAGATACGCAGTATTTT. The gene calls are TRBV4-2 and TRBJ2-3; D is undetermined. Germline CDR1 reads LGHNA; CDR2 reads YNFKEQ. CDR3 length equals 14 residues. Trimming cost V 11 bases and J 0 bases, with 15 bases left between them.

The CDR3 sequence is CASSLWRRTGGDEQYF. CDR3 bases: TGTGCCAGCAGTCTATGGAGGCGGACAGGGGGCGACGAGCAGTACTTC. V is TRBV27 and J is TRBJ2-7; 11 bases are a match to TRBD1. Germline V gene data show CDR1 as MNHEY and CDR2 as SMNVEV (reference sequence). This CDR3 contains 16 residues. Losses at the gene ends were 5 bases for V and 5 bases for J; bases not matched to a gene: 11.

This clonotype was picked up a small number of times. The chain recombines TRBV6-2 or TRBV6-3 with TRBJ2-3; 9 bases match TRBD2. This CDR3 is built from 15 residues. The V gene end was trimmed by 5 bases and the J gene end by 7 bases; junction bases not matched to a gene: 10. CDR1 is MNHEY and CDR2 is SVGEGT in the germline V gene. This CDR3 is CASSPARGGSNTQYF. Here the CDR3 DNA reads TGTGCCAGCAGTCCAGCGCGGGGGGGAAGTAATACGCAGTATTTT.

The V and J genes are TRBV9 and TRBJ2-1, with D tentatively TRBD2 (6 bases). The germline V gene encodes CDR1 SGDLS and CDR2 YYNGEE. V dropped 0 bases and J dropped 8 bases, with 15 bases sitting between them. The CDR3 contains 15 residues. Here the CDR3 DNA reads TGTGCCAGCAGCGTAGACGGGAGAGCACTTGATGAGCAGTTCTTC. Its translation is CASSVDGRALDEQFF.